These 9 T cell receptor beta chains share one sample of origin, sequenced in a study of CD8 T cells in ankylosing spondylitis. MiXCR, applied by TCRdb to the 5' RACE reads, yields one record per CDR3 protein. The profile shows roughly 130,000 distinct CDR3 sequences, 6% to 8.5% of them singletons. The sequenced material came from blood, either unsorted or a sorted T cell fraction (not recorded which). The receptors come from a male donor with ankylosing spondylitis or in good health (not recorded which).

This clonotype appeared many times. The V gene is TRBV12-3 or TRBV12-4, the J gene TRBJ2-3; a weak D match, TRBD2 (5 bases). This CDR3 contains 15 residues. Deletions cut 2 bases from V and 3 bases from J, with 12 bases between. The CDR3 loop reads CASSLLAGETDTQYF. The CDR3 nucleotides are TGTGCCAGCAGTTTACTGGCGGGTGAGACAGATACGCAGTATTTT.

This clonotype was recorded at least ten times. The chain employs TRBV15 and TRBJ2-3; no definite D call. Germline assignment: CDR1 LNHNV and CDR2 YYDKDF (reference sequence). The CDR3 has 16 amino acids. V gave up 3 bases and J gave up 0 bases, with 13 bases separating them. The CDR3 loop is CATSRGGDPSTDTQYF. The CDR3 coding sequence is TGTGCCACCAGCAGGGGCGGCGATCCTAGCACAGATACGCAGTATTTT.

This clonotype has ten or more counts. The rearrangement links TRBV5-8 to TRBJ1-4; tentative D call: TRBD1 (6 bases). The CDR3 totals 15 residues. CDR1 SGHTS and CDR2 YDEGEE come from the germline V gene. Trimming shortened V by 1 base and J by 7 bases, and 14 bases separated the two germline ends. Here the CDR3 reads CASSLRRGGVEKLFF. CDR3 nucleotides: TGTGCCAGCAGCTTGAGAAGAGGGGGGGTTGAAAAACTGTTTTTT.

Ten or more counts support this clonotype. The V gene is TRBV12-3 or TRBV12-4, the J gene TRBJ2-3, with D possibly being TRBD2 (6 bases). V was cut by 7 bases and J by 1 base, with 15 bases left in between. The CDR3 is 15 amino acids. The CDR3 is CASIRFGTGTDTQYF. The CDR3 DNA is TGTGCCAGCATTCGCTTCGGGACTGGCACAGATACGCAGTATTTT.

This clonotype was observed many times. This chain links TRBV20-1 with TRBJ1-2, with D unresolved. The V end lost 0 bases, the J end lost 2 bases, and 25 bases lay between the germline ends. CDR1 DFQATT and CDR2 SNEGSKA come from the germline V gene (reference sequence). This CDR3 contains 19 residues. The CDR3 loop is CSARDLVEAAAEQNYGYTF. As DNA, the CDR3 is TGCAGTGCTAGAGATTTGGTAGAGGCAGCAGCAGAACAGAACTATGGCTACACCTTC.

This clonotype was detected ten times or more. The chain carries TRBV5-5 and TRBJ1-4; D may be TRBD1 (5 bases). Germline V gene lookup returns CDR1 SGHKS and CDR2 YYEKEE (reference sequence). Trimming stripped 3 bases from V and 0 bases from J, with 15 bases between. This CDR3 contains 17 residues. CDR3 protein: CASSWDLRLATNEKLFF. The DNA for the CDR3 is TGTGCCAGCAGCTGGGACCTCCGACTGGCAACTAATGAAAAACTGTTTTTT.

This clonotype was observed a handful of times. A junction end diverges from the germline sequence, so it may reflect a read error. The CDR3, as DNA: TGTTCCAGCAGCCCAAGACTAGCGGGGTACAATGAGCAGTTCTTC. Translating gives CSSSPRLAGYNEQFF. The V gene is TRBV9, the J gene TRBJ2-1; 11 bases match TRBD2. CDR3 length: 15 amino acids. Looked up from germline, CDR1 is SGDLS and CDR2 is YYNGEE.

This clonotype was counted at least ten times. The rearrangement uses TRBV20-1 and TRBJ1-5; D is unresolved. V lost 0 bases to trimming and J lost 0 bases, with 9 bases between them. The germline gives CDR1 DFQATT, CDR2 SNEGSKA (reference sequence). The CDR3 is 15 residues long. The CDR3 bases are TGCAGTGCTAGAGAGACGGAATATAGCAATCAGCCCCAGCATTTT. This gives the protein CSARETEYSNQPQHF.

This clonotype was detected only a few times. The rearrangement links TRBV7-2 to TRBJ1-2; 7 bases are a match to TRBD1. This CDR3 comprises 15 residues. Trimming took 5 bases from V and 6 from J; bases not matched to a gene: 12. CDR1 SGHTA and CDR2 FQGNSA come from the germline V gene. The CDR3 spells CASSRTGDPSNGYTF. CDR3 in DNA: TGTGCCAGCAGCCGAACAGGGGACCCGTCCAATGGCTACACCTTC.